These 8 T cell receptor beta chains came from one sample sequenced in a study of cytomegalovirus exposure and HLA in healthy donors. The PCR used 60 Vbeta and 13 Jbeta primers. Some clones are missing from TCRdb's copy, which holds only in-frame ones; the method was immunoSEQ multiplex PCR. Of over 130,000 clones in the sample, approximately 91% are singletons; the top ten hold about 0.51%. The specimen was PBMCs. The receptor set was obtained from a woman aged 40 to 49 in good health and CMV-seronegative.

The V call is TRBV21-1, the J call TRBJ2-4; whether TRBD2, the table's D call, matches the DNA was not checked. TRBV21-1 is an annotated pseudogene. This CDR3 region has 16 residues. The CDR3 DNA reads as TGTGCCAGCAGCCAAAGGCAGGCGGGCAAGGCCAACATTCAGTACTTC. This sequence encodes CASSQRQAGKANIQYF.

CDR3 in amino acids: CASSYAGARSGTQYF. CDR3 DNA: TGTGCCAGCAGTTACGCGGGAGCGCGGAGCGGTACGCAGTATTTT. The rearrangement joins TRBV6-5 to TRBJ2-3; TRBD2 agrees at 7 bases. The germline V gene encodes CDR1 MNHEY and CDR2 SVGAGI. The CDR3 runs to 15 residues. The J segment lost 8 bases and the V segment lost 2 bases, leaving 10 bases of the junction unmatched.

The chain employs TRBV5-6 and TRBJ2-2; TRBD2 might be the D (5 bases). Trimming left V 3 bases short and J 6 bases short, with 12 bases between. CDR3 length: 14 residues. In germline, CDR1 is SGHDT, CDR2 YYEEEE. The CDR3 sequence is CASSSRNGAGELFF. The CDR3 DNA sequence: TGTGCCAGCAGCTCCAGGAACGGGGCCGGGGAGCTGTTTTTT.

This clone was observed a single time. The CDR3 spells CASSSQGGQGAFEQYF. For the CDR3, the DNA is TGTGCCAGCAGCTCGCAGGGGGGACAGGGGGCGTTCGAGCAGTACTTC. V and J are TRBV7-2 and TRBJ2-7; TRBD1 matches at 12 bases. The CDR3 sequence is 16 residues long. CDR1 SGHTA and CDR2 FQGNSA come from the germline V gene. The trim removed 4 bases at V and 6 bases at J, leaving 10 bases unmatched.

This clone was found once. This chain uses TRBV7-2 with TRBJ2-5; 8 bases fit TRBD1. The junction had 8 bases not matched to a gene; V was cut back by 0 bases and J by 11 bases. There are 14 residues in the CDR3. CDR1 is SGHTA, CDR2 FQGNSA, per germline. CDR3 loop: CASSLAAGGPEQYF. The CDR3 DNA follows: TGTGCCAGCAGCTTAGCAGCAGGGGGCCCAGAGCAGTACTTC. Drawing the rest from reference TRBV7-2 and TRBJ2-5, the complete variable domain is GAGVSQSPSNKVTEKGKDVELRCDPISGHTALYWYRQSLGQGLEFLIYFQGNSAPDKSGLPSDRFSAERTGGSVSTLTIQRTQQEDSAVYLCASSLAAGGPEQYFGPGTRLLVL.

CDR3 region: CASSSLAGPPLRNEQFF. CDR3 coding DNA: TGTGCCAGCAGCTCACTAGCGGGACCACCTCTTCGGAATGAGCAGTTCTTC. The V and J genes are TRBV7-9 and TRBJ2-1; 10 bases map to TRBD2. This CDR3 comprises 17 residues. V shed 4 bases, J shed 7 bases, and the junction held 13 bases outside the gene matches. Germline V lookup: CDR1 SEHNR, CDR2 FQNEAQ (reference sequence).

This clone was picked up one time. The chain is built from TRBV28 and TRBJ1-4; 9 bases fit TRBD1. Germline-derived CDR1 and CDR2 are MDHEN and SYDVKM. V trimming: 2 bases; J trimming: 9 bases; junction bases outside the gene matches: 7. This CDR3 is 15 amino acids long. This CDR3 is CASSLTGTGNQKLFF. The CDR3 DNA reads TGTGCCAGCAGTTTAACCGGGACAGGGAACCAAAAACTGTTTTTT. Together with reference TRBV28 and TRBJ1-4, the CDR3 gives the full variable domain: DVKVTQSSRYLVKRTGEKVFLECVQDMDHENMFWYRQDPGLGLRLIYFSYDVKMKEKGDIPEGYSVSREKKERFSLILESASTNQTSMYLCASSLTGTGNQKLFFGSGTQLSVL.

V is TRBV28 and J is TRBJ1-5, with TRBD1 as a possible D gene (5 bases). Trimming shortened V by 6 bases and J by 0 bases, and 21 bases separated the two germline ends. Per germline, CDR1 MDHEN and CDR2 SYDVKM. The CDR3 loop spans 18 amino acids. CDR3 protein: CASSGVRGGGYSNQPQHF. CDR3 DNA sequence: TGTGCCAGCAGCGGAGTGAGGGGAGGTGGATATAGCAATCAGCCCCAGCATTTT. Combining the CDR3 with reference TRBV28 and TRBJ1-5 gives the whole variable domain DVKVTQSSRYLVKRTGEKVFLECVQDMDHENMFWYRQDPGLGLRLIYFSYDVKMKEKGDIPEGYSVSREKKERFSLILESASTNQTSMYLCASSGVRGGGYSNQPQHFGDGTRLSIL.